The T cell receptor beta chain under discussion was sequenced for a study of T cell responses to AZD1222 COVID-19 vaccine. Per germline, CDR1 SGHRS and CDR2 YFSETQ. The V and J ends lost 4 bases and 4 bases, in that order; junction bases with no gene match: 1. There are 13 residues in the CDR3. Libraries were prepared by immunoSEQ multiplex PCR; TCRdb keeps only in-frame clonotypes and omits some of them. The data show 120,000 or so clones, 70% to 90% seen once. The source was peripheral blood, collected on day 0 of AZD1222 vaccination. The sequence was collected from an adult in good health. The chain couples TRBV5-1 to TRBJ2-3; 9 positions match TRBD1. The CDR3 here is CASSGTGPDTQYF. The CDR3 region has the DNA TGCGCCAGCAGCGGGACAGGGCCAGATACGCAGTATTTT.